This is a list of T cell receptor beta chains from one sample in a study of blood T cell repertoires in COVID-19. Some clones are missing from TCRdb's copy, which holds only in-frame ones; the method was immunoSEQ multiplex PCR. The data contain just over 300,000 clones, 89% of them singletons. Sequencing was performed on peripheral blood. All receptors derive from a woman aged 25 to 45 with COVID-19, enrolled during active disease. Each CDR3 is given with its conserved first and last residue. D genes are given only for firm matches.

len,v_gene,d_gene,j_gene,CDR3aa
13,TRBV6-2/TRBV6-3,-,TRBJ1-3,CASSSEHGNTIYF
14,TRBV6-2/TRBV6-3,-,TRBJ1-5,CASSVLSSNQPQHF
16,TRBV6-5,TRBD1,TRBJ1-1,CASSYERGRMNTEAFF
16,TRBV18,TRBD1,TRBJ1-4,CASSPRDRSPNEKLFF
15,TRBV2,TRBD1,TRBJ1-4,CASSADRGTNEKLFF
14,TRBV5-1,TRBD1,TRBJ1-1,CASSLAGGGTEAFF
14,TRBV5-1,-,TRBJ2-3,CASSLETITDTQYF
17,TRBV11-2,-,TRBJ2-7,CATARDAGGIWAYEQYF
17,TRBV6-1,-,TRBJ1-5,CASSEMEQTYSNQPQHF
16,TRBV11-3,TRBD1,TRBJ1-2,CASSQLSTGVSYGYTF
17,TRBV5-1,-,TRBJ1-5,CASSPGGVLQSNQPQHF
15,TRBV7-2,-,TRBJ2-3,CASSLVRTSTDTQYF
12,TRBV3-1/TRBV3-2,TRBD1,TRBJ2-7,CASSLDRAKQYF
18,TRBV2,TRBD2,TRBJ2-1,CASSGRSESGGAYNEQFF
13,TRBV4-1,-,TRBJ1-1,CASSPTMNTEAFF
15,TRBV15,TRBD2,TRBJ2-1,CATSQRRGAYNEQFF
14,TRBV5-4,TRBD2,TRBJ2-2,CASSFAGGAGELFF
14,TRBV2,TRBD1,TRBJ2-7,CASSGQGVSYEQYF
15,TRBV23-1,TRBD1,TRBJ1-2,CASNNRGRGNYGYTF
12,TRBV7-2,-,TRBJ2-7,CASGRQSYEQYF
16,TRBV27,-,TRBJ1-2,CASSPLGSARTGGYTF
14,TRBV7-2,-,TRBJ1-1,CASSRLRTDVKAFF
15,TRBV10-3,TRBD1,TRBJ2-5,CAIRGTGTFEETQYF
16,TRBV19,TRBD1,TRBJ1-2,CASSIYPETGWDGYTF
13,TRBV18,-,TRBJ1-5,CASSRTRNQPQHF
18,TRBV7-3,TRBD2,TRBJ2-7,CASSLMEVAGGPNYEQYF
13,TRBV6-5,TRBD1,TRBJ1-1,CASRRDRGAEAFF
15,TRBV28,-,TRBJ2-3,CASSLGAGTTDTQYF
13,TRBV30,TRBD1,TRBJ1-4,CAESQGADEKLFF
13,TRBV4-3,-,TRBJ2-5,CASSQDVEGTQYF
15,TRBV6-1,-,TRBJ1-5,CASSERGLGNQPQHF
14,TRBV24-1,TRBD2,TRBJ2-3,CATSATSGTDTQYF
14,TRBV3-1/TRBV3-2,TRBD2,TRBJ2-1,CASSPGLENNEQFF
15,TRBV6-6,-,TRBJ1-2,CASSLPGGAHYGYTF
17,TRBV2,TRBD2,TRBJ2-2,CASSEGKLAGDTGELFF
14,TRBV5-6,-,TRBJ2-7,CASSLLGSYYEQYF
13,TRBV5-6,-,TRBJ1-4,CASSRGGAEKLFF
17,TRBV7-9,-,TRBJ1-2,CASSLLAGGPMNYGYTF
15,TRBV14,TRBD1,TRBJ2-1,CASSRQGYTPQKQFF
13,TRBV12-3/TRBV12-4,-,TRBJ1-1,CASLNTVNTEAFF
13,TRBV5-6,-,TRBJ2-5,CASSSQYQETQYF
13,TRBV6-5,-,TRBJ1-4,CASSTVGNEKLFF
16,TRBV9,-,TRBJ1-4,CASSVGEATTNEKLFF
12,TRBV2,TRBD2,TRBJ2-1,CASFGGSDEQFF
13,TRBV4-1,-,TRBJ1-1,CASSHDRYTEAFF
18,TRBV5-4,TRBD1,TRBJ2-5,CASSLGSRGTGLLETQYF
14,TRBV9,-,TRBJ1-5,CASSVGLVDQPQHF
17,TRBV5-6,TRBD1,TRBJ1-6,CASSLMGQGDVNSPLHF
15,TRBV7-2,-,TRBJ1-5,CASSWGVNSNQPQHF
13,TRBV11-2,-,TRBJ1-2,CASSLEENYGYTF
16,TRBV7-9,TRBD2,TRBJ2-3,CASSSLPGGGTDTQYF
14,TRBV6-6,TRBD1,TRBJ1-1,CASSYAQGGTEAFF
15,TRBV28,-,TRBJ1-2,CASRGGQLNNYGYTF
17,TRBV4-3,-,TRBJ2-3,CASSPDGGLTSTDTQYF
12,TRBV2,-,TRBJ1-4,CAAGGQGEKLFF